Shown below are 25 T cell receptor beta chains from a single sample sequenced in a study of human thymus T cells. Thymic tissue was derived from resections collected during corrective heart surgery. Profiled with immunoSEQ multiplex PCR; TCRdb holds only in-frame clones, not every one. The sample holds under 150,000 clones; around 95% are singletons and the top ten take around 0.024%. The sequenced sample consisted of thymus tissue. These TCRs come from a boy younger than two with a congenital heart defect but otherwise immunologically healthy.

The chain carries TRBV7-9 and TRBJ2-3; the match to TRBD2 covers 7 bases. The length of the CDR3 is 16 residues. V gave up 5 bases and J gave up 0 bases; unmatched junction bases: 8. Germline V gene data show CDR1 as SEHNR and CDR2 as FQNEAQ (reference sequence). This chain's CDR3 is CASSGPSSGSTDTQYF. As DNA, the CDR3 is TGTGCCAGCAGCGGGCCGTCTAGCGGTAGCACAGATACGCAGTATTTT.

The chain uses TRBV23-1 and TRBJ2-5, with D uncertain. TRBV23-1 is an open reading frame whose function is uncertain. The germline V and J ends were trimmed by 1 base and 2 bases, with 8 bases remaining between them. The CDR3 is 14 residues long. The CDR3 coding sequence is TGCGCCAGCAGTCAATTTTGCAGGCAAGAGACCCAGTACTTC. Its translation is CASSQFCRQETQYF.

The genes are TRBV4-1 and TRBJ1-3; D not certain. The V gene lost 1 base and the J gene lost 0 bases, with 19 bases spanning the gap. The CDR3 has 19 amino acids. Germline V gene data show CDR1 as MGHRA and CDR2 as YSYEKL. The DNA of the CDR3 is TGCGCCAGCAGCCAAGTTTGGGTAGAACGGAGGCTCTCTGGAAACACCATATATTTT. Its translation is CASSQVWVERRLSGNTIYF.

This chain uses TRBV4-1 with TRBJ1-2; 9 bases agree with TRBD1. Losses at the gene ends were 0 bases for V and 7 bases for J; bases not matched to a gene: 9. Germline assignment: CDR1 MGHRA and CDR2 YSYEKL. The CDR3 sequence is 16 residues long. CDR3 DNA: TGCGCCAGCAGCCAAGATCTAGGGGACAGGGTTGCTGGCTACACCTTC. It codes for CASSQDLGDRVAGYTF.

The V call is TRBV28, the J call TRBJ1-2, with a tentative D call TRBD1 (6 bases). The CDR3 length is 15 residues. Trimming took 3 bases from V and 3 from J, leaving 14 bases between them. Germline loops: CDR1 MDHEN, CDR2 SYDVKM. The CDR3 nucleotides read TGTGCCAGCAGTTTCCGGCAGGGGCAGGACTATGGCTACACCTTC. Translating it yields CASSFRQGQDYGYTF.

The chain is built from TRBV4-1 and TRBJ1-1; TRBD1 is a possible D gene (5 bases). Germline V lookup: CDR1 MGHRA, CDR2 YSYEKL. Trimming pared 2 bases from V and 3 bases from J, leaving 13 bases between. CDR3 size: 15 residues. CDR3 sequence: CASSQQRRGDTEAFF. The CDR3 DNA reads TGCGCCAGCAGCCAACAACGGCGGGGGGACACTGAAGCTTTCTTT.

The gene calls are TRBV7-8 and TRBJ2-2; D gene ambiguous. Germline CDR1 and CDR2: SGHVS and FQNEAQ. The CDR3 spans 11 residues. V dropped 5 bases and J dropped 3 bases, with 1 base sitting between them. CDR3: CASSHTGELFF. CDR3 nucleotide sequence: TGTGCCAGCAGCCACACCGGGGAGCTGTTTTTT.

The chain is built from TRBV9 and TRBJ1-2; D uncertain. With 0 bases removed from V and 1 base from J, the gap between germline ends came to 10 bases. CDR1 is SGDLS and CDR2 is YYNGEE in the germline V gene. The CDR3 sequence is 15 residues long. CDR3 protein: CASSVDPQFNYGYTF. The CDR3 nucleotides read TGTGCCAGCAGCGTAGATCCGCAGTTTAACTATGGCTACACCTTC.

The rearrangement joins TRBV28 to TRBJ2-6, with D possibly matching TRBD1 (5 bases). The germline CDR1 and CDR2 sequences are MDHEN and SYDVKM. The V end was cut by 5 bases, the J end by 0 bases, with 14 bases between. This CDR3 comprises 17 residues. The CDR3 DNA sequence: TGTGCCAGCAGTCTAAGGGGTACGGGCTCTGGGGCCAACGTCCTGACTTTC. Translating it yields CASSLRGTGSGANVLTF.

J is TRBJ1-4 and V is TRBV28; 7 bases align to TRBD1. The CDR3 covers 16 residues. J was trimmed by 7 bases and V by 5 bases; bases with no gene match: 13. CDR1 MDHEN and CDR2 SYDVKM come from the germline V gene. The CDR3 DNA sequence: TGTGCCAGCAGTCCGCACCCCGACAGGGAGGGTGAAAAACTGTTTTTT. It specifies CASSPHPDREGEKLFF.

V is TRBV13 and J is TRBJ1-5; no reliable D call. The CDR3 covers 14 residues. CDR1 PRHDT and CDR2 FYEKMQ come from the germline V gene (reference sequence). V was shortened by 0 bases and J by 5 bases, with 8 bases between the two germline ends. CDR3 DNA: TGTGCCAGCAGCTTAGGGCAGGCGGATCAGCCCCAGCATTTT. Its protein product is CASSLGQADQPQHF.

The chain employs TRBV5-1 and TRBJ1-6; the D gene is possibly TRBD1 (5 bases). CDR1 and CDR2 (germline): SGHRS, YFSETQ. Trimming took off 4 bases at V and 5 bases at J, with 10 bases between the two ends. The CDR3 totals 14 residues. The CDR3 nucleotides read TGCGCCAGCAGCCCCGAGGGACATAATTCACCCCTCCACTTT. Protein product: CASSPEGHNSPLHF. Full variable domain (missing parts from reference TRBV5-1 and TRBJ1-6): KAGVTQTPRYLIKTRGQQVTLSCSPISGHRSVSWYQQTPGQGLQFLFEYFSETQRNKGNFPGRFSGRQFSNSRSEMNVSTLELGDSALYLCASSPEGHNSPLHFGNGTRLTVT.

This sequence joins TRBV4-1 and TRBJ1-2; D perhaps matches TRBD1 (6 bases). Between the trimmed V and J ends, which lost 4 bases and 2 bases, there was a span of 11 bases. The CDR3 is 14 residues long. Germline values: CDR1 MGHRA, CDR2 YSYEKL. The CDR3 here is CASSPEQGNYGYTF. The CDR3, as DNA: TGCGCCAGCAGCCCCGAACAGGGAAACTATGGCTACACCTTC.

V usage is TRBV5-6 and J usage is TRBJ1-1; TRBD1 might be the D (6 bases). The V end lost 0 bases, the J end lost 5 bases, and 20 bases lay between the germline ends. CDR1 is SGHDT, CDR2 YYEEEE, per germline. The CDR3 covers 17 residues. The CDR3 protein is CASSLAPAGAWVTEAFF. Here the CDR3 DNA reads TGTGCCAGCAGCTTGGCCCCGGCAGGGGCGTGGGTGACTGAAGCTTTCTTT. Full variable domain (rest looked up from reference TRBV5-6 and TRBJ1-1): DAGVTQSPTHLIKTRGQQVTLRCSPKSGHDTVSWYQQALGQGPQFIFQYYEEEERQRGNFPDRFSGHQFPNYSSELNVNALLLGDSALYLCASSLAPAGAWVTEAFFGQGTRLTVV.

The chain is built from TRBV5-1 and TRBJ2-1; 8 bases are shared with TRBD2. Trimming removed 6 bases from V and 6 bases from J; junction bases left unmatched: 14. The germline CDR1 and CDR2 sequences are SGHRS and YFSETQ. The CDR3 has 16 residues. CDR3 sequence: CASTYYSAGGLNEQFF. In nucleotides, the CDR3 is TGCGCCAGCACCTATTATTCGGCGGGGGGCCTCAATGAGCAGTTCTTC.

The gene calls are TRBV14 and TRBJ1-2; TRBD1 matches 11 bases. The CDR3 consists of 15 residues. Trimming removed 5 bases from V and 3 bases from J; junction bases left unmatched: 5. Germline V gene lookup returns CDR1 SGHDN and CDR2 FVKESK. DNA of the CDR3: TGTGCCAGCAGCAAGGACAGGGGGCGCCACTATGGCTACACCTTC. This codes for CASSKDRGRHYGYTF.

The chain employs TRBV27 and TRBJ2-3; TRBD2 matches at 8 bases. The ends lost 4 bases at V and 2 bases at J; junction bases unmatched: 5. This CDR3 is built from 15 residues. CDR1 MNHEY and CDR2 SMNVEV come from the germline V gene (reference sequence). CDR3 sequence reads: CASSSGGAPTDTQYF. CDR3 sequence (DNA): TGTGCCAGCAGTTCGGGAGGGGCCCCCACAGATACGCAGTATTTT.

This clone has a single count. The V call is TRBV5-6, the J call TRBJ1-1; D is undetermined. Between the trimmed V and J ends, which lost 2 bases and 4 bases, there was a span of 9 bases. This CDR3 contains 13 residues. Germline V gene sequence: CDR1 SGHDT, CDR2 YYEEEE. CDR3 protein: CASSFGEATEAFF. The CDR3 nucleotides read TGTGCCAGCAGCTTTGGGGAGGCCACTGAAGCTTTCTTT.

The table lists this clone with a count of one. The chain combines TRBV21-1 with TRBJ1-4. TRBV21-1 is classified as a pseudogene. There are 15 residues in the CDR3. Written as DNA, the CDR3 is TGTGCCAGCAGCACCAGAGGGGTCCCTCCTGAAAAACTGTTTTTT. Translation gives CASSTRGVPPEKLFF.

This clone was seen a single time. This chain joins TRBV7-9 and TRBJ2-4; D is possibly TRBD1 or TRBD2 (7 bases each). The CDR3 consists of 16 residues. Germline V gene lookup returns CDR1 SEHNR and CDR2 FQNEAQ (reference sequence). The ends were cut back, 5 bases at V and 0 bases at J, with 14 bases in the middle. The CDR3 DNA reads TGTGCCAGCAGCCCAGGGGGGGCCCAAGCCAAAAACATTCAGTACTTC. Its translation: CASSPGGAQAKNIQYF. The full variable domain, in which reference TRBV7-9 and TRBJ2-4 provide the parts outside the CDR3, is DTGVSQNPRHKITKRGQNVTFRCDPISEHNRLYWYRQTLGQGPEFLTYFQNEAQLEKSRLLSDRFSAERPKGSFSTLEIQRTEQGDSAMYLCASSPGGAQAKNIQYFGAGTRLSVL.

As concerns this clone: Other DNA sequences within the sample encode an identical CDR3. The CDR3 DNA reads TGTGCCAGCAGCTTCCAAGAGACCCAGTACTTC. Encoded protein: CASSFQETQYF. The rearrangement joins TRBV5-6 to TRBJ2-5; no clear D. Germline CDR1 is SGHDT and CDR2 is YYEEEE. The CDR3 spans 11 residues. Trimming took off 2 bases at V and 1 base at J, with 0 bases between the two ends.

The chain combines TRBV5-4 with TRBJ2-3, with D uncertain. Per the germline V gene, CDR1 is SGHNT and CDR2 is YYREEE (reference sequence). The V and J ends lost 0 bases and 4 bases respectively, with 6 bases between them. The CDR3 totals 13 residues. The CDR3 spells CASSLDLADTQYF. For the CDR3, the DNA is TGTGCCAGCAGCTTGGACCTGGCAGATACGCAGTATTTT.

V usage is TRBV18 and J usage is TRBJ1-6; D call uncertain. The CDR3 runs to 15 residues. Germline V gene data show CDR1 as KGHSH and CDR2 as LQKENI. V lost 6 bases, J lost 4 bases, and 13 bases lay in between. The CDR3 is CASSLLGFYNSPLHF. CDR3 nucleotides: TGTGCCAGCTCGCTTTTGGGCTTTTATAATTCACCCCTCCACTTT.

The V call is TRBV28, the J call TRBJ1-2; 8 bases agree with TRBD1. The CDR3 runs 13 residues. The germline V gene encodes CDR1 MDHEN and CDR2 SYDVKM. Trimming took 9 bases from V and 5 from J; bases not matched to a gene: 8. The CDR3 DNA reads as TGTGCCAGTCGCAGGGGGCGCGGGTATGGCTACACCTTC. Protein: CASRRGRGYGYTF.

The chain joins TRBV28 to TRBJ1-6; the D is unclear. Between the trimmed V and J ends, which lost 2 bases and 10 bases, there was a span of 3 bases. CDR1 MDHEN and CDR2 SYDVKM come from the germline V gene. CDR3 length: 11 amino acids. This CDR3 is CASSLKSPLHF. The CDR3 coding sequence is TGTGCCAGCAGTTTAAAATCACCCCTCCACTTT. Variable domain in full (rest from reference TRBV28 and TRBJ1-6): DVKVTQSSRYLVKRTGEKVFLECVQDMDHENMFWYRQDPGLGLRLIYFSYDVKMKEKGDIPEGYSVSREKKERFSLILESASTNQTSMYLCASSLKSPLHFGNGTRLTVT.